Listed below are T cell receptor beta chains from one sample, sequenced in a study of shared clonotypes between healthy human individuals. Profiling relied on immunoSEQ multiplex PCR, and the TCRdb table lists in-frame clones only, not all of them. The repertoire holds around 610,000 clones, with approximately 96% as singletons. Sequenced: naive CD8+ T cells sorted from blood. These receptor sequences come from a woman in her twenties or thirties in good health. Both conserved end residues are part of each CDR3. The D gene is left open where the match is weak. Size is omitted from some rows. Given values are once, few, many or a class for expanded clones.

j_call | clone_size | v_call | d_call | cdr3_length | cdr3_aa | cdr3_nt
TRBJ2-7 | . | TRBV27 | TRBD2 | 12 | CASRTGGREQYF | TGTGCCAGCAGAACGGGAGGTCGGGAGCAGTACTTC
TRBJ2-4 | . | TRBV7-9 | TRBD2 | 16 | CASSFSLAGEGDIQYF | TGTGCCAGCAGCTTTAGTCTAGCGGGAGAGGGGGACATTCAGTACTTC
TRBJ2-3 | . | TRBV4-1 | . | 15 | CASSQDGGTADTQYF | TGCGCCAGCAGCCAAGATGGTGGGACGGCAGATACGCAGTATTTT
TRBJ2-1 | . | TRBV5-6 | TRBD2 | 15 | CASSLASGVYNEQFF | TGTGCCAGCAGCTTGGCTAGCGGGGTCTACAATGAGCAGTTCTTC
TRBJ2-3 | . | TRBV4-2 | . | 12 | CASSPGLDTQYF | TGTGCCAGCAGCCCAGGGTTGGATACGCAGTATTTT
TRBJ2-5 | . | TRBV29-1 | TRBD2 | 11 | CSGSGRETQYF | TGCAGCGGTAGCGGGAGGGAGACCCAGTACTTC
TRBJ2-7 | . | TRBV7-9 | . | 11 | CASSNSYEQYF | TGTGCCAGCTCCAACTCCTACGAGCAGTACTTC
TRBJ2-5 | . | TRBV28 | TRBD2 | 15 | CASHPPGLAEETQYF | TGTGCCAGCCATCCCCCCGGGCTAGCGGAAGAGACCCAGTACTTC
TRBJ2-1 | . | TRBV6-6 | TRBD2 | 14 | CASSYSGTNNEQFF | TGTGCCAGCAGTTACTCGGGGACTAACAATGAGCAGTTCTTC
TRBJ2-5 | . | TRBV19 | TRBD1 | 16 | CASSIVQDRGRETQYF | TGTGCCAGTAGTATTGTGCAGGACAGGGGGCGAGAGACCCAGTACTTC
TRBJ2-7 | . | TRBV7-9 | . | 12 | CASSLGGSEQYF | TGTGCCAGCAGCTTAGGAGGATCCGAGCAGTACTTC
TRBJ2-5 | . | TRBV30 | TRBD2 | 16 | CAWSLLSGGPQETQYF | TGTGCCTGGAGTCTCCTATCGGGAGGGCCCCAAGAGACCCAGTACTTC
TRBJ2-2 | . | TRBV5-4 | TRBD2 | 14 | CASSWVAGTGELFF | TGTGCCAGCAGCTGGGTAGCGGGGACCGGGGAGCTGTTTTTT
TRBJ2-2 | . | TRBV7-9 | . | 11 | CASYSTGELFF | TGTGCCAGCTATAGCACCGGGGAGCTGTTTTTT
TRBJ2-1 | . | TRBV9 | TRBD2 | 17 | CASSFEGLAISYNEQFF | TGTGCCAGCAGCTTCGAGGGACTAGCGATCTCCTACAATGAGCAGTTCTTC
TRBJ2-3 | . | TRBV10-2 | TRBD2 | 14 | CASTGLAQADTQYF | TGCGCCAGCACGGGACTAGCCCAGGCAGATACGCAGTATTTT
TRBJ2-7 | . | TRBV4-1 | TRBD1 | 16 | CASSFTNPGTGDEQYF | TGCGCCAGCAGCTTCACAAATCCCGGGACAGGGGACGAGCAGTACTTC
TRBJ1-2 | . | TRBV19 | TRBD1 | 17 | CASTPGARGRGMNGYTF | TGTGCCAGTACTCCAGGGGCCAGGGGGAGGGGAATGAATGGCTACACCTTC
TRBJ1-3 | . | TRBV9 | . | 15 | CARGRAPDSGNTIYF | TGTGCCAGAGGGCGGGCACCCGACTCTGGAAACACCATATATTTT
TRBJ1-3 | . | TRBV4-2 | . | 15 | CASSATGSSGNTIYF | TGTGCCAGCAGCGCCACAGGGTCCTCCGGAAACACCATATATTTT
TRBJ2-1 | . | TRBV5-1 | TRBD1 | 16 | CASSLGAGGRGNEQFF | TGCGCCAGCAGCTTGGGCGCAGGGGGAAGAGGCAATGAGCAGTTCTTC
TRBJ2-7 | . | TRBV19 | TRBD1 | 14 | CASSIGGQSYEQYF | TGTGCCAGTAGTATAGGGGGACAGAGCTACGAGCAGTACTTC
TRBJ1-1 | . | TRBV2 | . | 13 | CASSRTVNTEAFF | TGTGCCAGCAGTCGGACAGTTAACACTGAAGCTTTCTTT
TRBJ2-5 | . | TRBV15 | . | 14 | CATSRANSPETQYF | TGTGCCACCAGCAGAGCCAACAGCCCGGAGACCCAGTACTTC
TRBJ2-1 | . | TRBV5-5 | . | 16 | CASSPPGGKTYNEQFF | TGTGCCAGCAGCCCCCCAGGAGGGAAGACCTACAATGAGCAGTTCTTC
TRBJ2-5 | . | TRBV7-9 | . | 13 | CASSFSYQETQYF | TGTGCCAGCAGCTTCTCGTACCAAGAGACCCAGTACTTC
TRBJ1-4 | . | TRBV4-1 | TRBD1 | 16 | CASSQSPGQQHEKLFF | TGCGCCAGCAGCCAATCTCCGGGACAGCAACATGAAAAACTGTTTTTT
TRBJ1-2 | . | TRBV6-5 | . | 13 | CASSYSWGVGYTF | TGTGCCAGCAGTTACTCTTGGGGAGTGGGCTACACCTTC
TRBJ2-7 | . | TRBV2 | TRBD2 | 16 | CASSEGGLAGTAEQYF | TGTGCCAGCAGTGAAGGGGGGCTAGCGGGGACGGCCGAGCAGTACTTC
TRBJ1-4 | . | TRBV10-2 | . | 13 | CASRENQEGKLFF | TGCGCCAGCAGAGAAAATCAGGAGGGAAAACTGTTTTTT
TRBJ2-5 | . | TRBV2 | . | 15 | CASSEVAPFPETQYF | TGTGCCAGCAGTGAAGTAGCACCCTTCCCAGAGACCCAGTACTTC
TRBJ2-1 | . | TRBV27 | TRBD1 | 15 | CASSPGTGGNNEQFF | TGTGCCAGCAGTCCGGGGACAGGGGGGAACAATGAGCAGTTCTTC
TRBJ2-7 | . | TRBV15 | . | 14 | CATSSLGLNYEQYF | TGTGCCACCAGCAGCTTAGGACTCAACTACGAGCAGTACTTC
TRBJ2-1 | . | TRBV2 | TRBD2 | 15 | CASSAGTSFWYEQFF | TGTGCCAGCAGCGCGGGGACTAGCTTTTGGTATGAGCAGTTCTTC
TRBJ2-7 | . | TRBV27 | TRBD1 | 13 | CASSIGTGNEQYF | TGTGCCAGCAGTATTGGGACAGGGAACGAGCAGTACTTC
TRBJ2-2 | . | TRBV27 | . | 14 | CASSLGQNTGELFF | TGTGCCAGCAGCTTGGGACAAAACACCGGGGAGCTGTTTTTT
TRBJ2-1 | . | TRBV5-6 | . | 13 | CASSHVSYNEQFF | TGTGCCAGCAGTCACGTCTCCTACAATGAGCAGTTCTTC
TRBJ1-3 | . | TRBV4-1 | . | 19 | CASSQDPPPLWSSGNTIYF | TGCGCCAGCAGCCAAGATCCACCCCCATTGTGGTCCTCTGGAAACACCATATATTTT
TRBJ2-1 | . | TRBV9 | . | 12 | CASSVAYNEQFF | TGTGCCAGCAGCGTCGCCTACAATGAGCAGTTCTTC
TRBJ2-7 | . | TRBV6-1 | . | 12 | CASSGTTYEQYF | TGTGCCAGCAGTGGGACCACCTACGAGCAGTACTTC
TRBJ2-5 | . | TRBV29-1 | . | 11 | CSLTQGETQYF | TGCAGCCTCACCCAAGGGGAGACCCAGTACTTC
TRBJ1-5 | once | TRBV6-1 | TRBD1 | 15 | CASSEGQGNNQPQHF | TGTGCCAGCAGTGAAGGACAGGGAAACAATCAGCCCCAGCATTTT
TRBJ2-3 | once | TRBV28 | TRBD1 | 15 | CASILRDSRTDTQYF | TGTGCCAGCATCCTTCGGGACAGCCGCACAGATACGCAGTATTTT
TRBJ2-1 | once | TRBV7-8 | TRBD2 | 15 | CASSPLAGRNNEQFF | TGTGCCAGCAGTCCCCTAGCGGGTCGGAACAATGAGCAGTTCTTC
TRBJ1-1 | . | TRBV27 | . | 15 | CASSLFGEAHTEAFF | TGTGCCAGCAGTTTATTCGGGGAGGCTCACACTGAAGCTTTCTTT
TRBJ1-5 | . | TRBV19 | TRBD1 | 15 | CASTMDREGDQPQHF | TGTGCCAGTACTATGGACAGGGAGGGCGATCAGCCCCAGCATTTT
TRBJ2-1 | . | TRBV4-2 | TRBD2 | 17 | CASSQDGAWSGRNEQFF | TGTGCCAGCAGCCAAGACGGGGCGTGGAGCGGGAGGAATGAGCAGTTCTTC
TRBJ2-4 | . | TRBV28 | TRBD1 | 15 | CASSTNPGTGKIQYF | TGTGCCAGCAGTACTAACCCCGGGACAGGGAAAATTCAGTACTTC
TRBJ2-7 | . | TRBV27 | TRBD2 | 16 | CASSLSDPGLAYEQYF | TGTGCCAGCAGTTTATCCGACCCGGGACTAGCTTACGAGCAGTACTTC
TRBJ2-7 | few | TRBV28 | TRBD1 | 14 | CASGSRKGAYEQYF | TGTGCCAGCGGGTCCCGGAAGGGGGCGTACGAGCAGTACTTC